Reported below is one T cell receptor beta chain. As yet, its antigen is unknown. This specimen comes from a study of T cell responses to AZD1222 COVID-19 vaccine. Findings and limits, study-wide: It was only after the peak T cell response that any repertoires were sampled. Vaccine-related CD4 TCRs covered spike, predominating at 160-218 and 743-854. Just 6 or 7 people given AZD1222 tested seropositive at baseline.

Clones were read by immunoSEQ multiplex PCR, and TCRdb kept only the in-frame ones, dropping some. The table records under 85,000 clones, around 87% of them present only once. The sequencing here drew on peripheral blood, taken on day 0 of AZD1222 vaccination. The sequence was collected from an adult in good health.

Here the CDR3 DNA reads TGTGCCAGCAGCCCCACGGAGAAAGGCACCGGGGAGCTGTTTTTT. This gives the protein CASSPTEKGTGELFF. The J gene is TRBJ2-2, the V gene TRBV3-1 (or the pseudogene TRBV3-2), with D unclear. The germline CDR1 and CDR2 sequences are LGHDT and YNNKEL (reference sequence). Between the trimmed V and J ends, which lost 4 bases and 4 bases, there was a span of 13 bases. This CDR3 is built from 15 residues.